Presented here are 9 T cell receptor beta chains from one specimen sequenced in a study of T cells in Graves' hyperthyroidism and ophthalmopathy. Template material for amplifying TCR beta CDR3 regions consisted of RNA transcripts. HTBI primers drove first-round RT-PCR of the TCR CDR3. TCRdb re-called the multiplex PCR reads through MiXCR, storing one row per CDR3 protein. The table shows around 620,000 distinct CDR3 sequences, with 11% to 15% occurring only once. Sequencing input: blood. These TCRs come from a woman in her late teens or twenties with Graves' ophthalmopathy.

The rearrangement links TRBV4-1 to TRBJ2-5, with 8 bases identical to TRBD1. Trimming at V came to 3 bases and at J to 5 bases, leaving 8 bases not matched to a gene. Looked up from germline, CDR1 is MGHRA and CDR2 is YSYEKL. There are 15 residues in the CDR3. The CDR3 DNA sequence: TGCGCCAGCAGCCACTCAGGGGGCTTGGAGGAGACCCAGTACTTC. Its translation: CASSHSGGLEETQYF.

V is TRBV6-1 and J is TRBJ2-1, with TRBD2 matching 13 bases. The CDR3 consists of 13 residues. V trimming: 8 bases; J trimming: 8 bases; junction bases outside the gene matches: 3. The germline gives CDR1 MNHNS, CDR2 SASEGT. CDR3: CASGTSGEDEQFF. As DNA, the CDR3 is TGTGCCAGCGGGACTAGCGGGGAGGATGAGCAGTTCTTC.

V gene TRBV2 combines with J gene TRBJ1-6; 7 bases map to TRBD1. With 8 bases clipped from V and 9 bases from J, the junction kept 13 bases outside the gene matches. This CDR3 comprises 15 residues. Germline V CDR1 and CDR2: SNHLY, FYNNEI. The CDR3 bases are TGTGCCAGCGGGGATAGGGGGCAAGTTGGTTCACCCCTCCACTTT. Translation: CASGDRGQVGSPLHF.

About this clonotype: A much larger clone differs from this one at a single base, so this may be a read error. This sequence joins TRBV12-3 or TRBV12-4 and TRBJ2-3; D is possibly TRBD1 or TRBD2 (6 bases each). The ends were cut back, 6 bases at V and 7 bases at J, with 26 bases in the middle. This CDR3 has 17 residues. The CDR3 sequence is CASSFGPGGPPYYTQYF. DNA of the CDR3: TGTGCCAGCAGCTTTGGCCCTGGGGGGCCTCCCTATTATACGCAGTATTTT.

This clonotype was recorded at least ten times. This chain links TRBV2 with TRBJ2-1; 11 bases are a match to TRBD2. Germline CDR1 is SNHLY and CDR2 is FYNNEI. V shed 6 bases and J 7 bases; nucleotides not matched to a gene: 8. This CDR3 region has 15 residues. CDR3 DNA sequence: TGTGCCAGCAGGTCACTAGCGGGAGAATGGAATGAGCAGTTCTTC. Protein product: CASRSLAGEWNEQFF.

This chain links TRBV27 with TRBJ2-7, with D possibly being TRBD2 (8 bases). V was cut by 6 bases and J by 6 bases, with 24 bases left in between. The germline CDR1 and CDR2 sequences are MNHEY and SMNVEV (reference sequence). This CDR3 is 16 amino acids long. The chain's CDR3 is CASSLFGRGRGFEQYF. CDR3 nucleotide sequence: TGTGCCAGCAGCCTCTTCGGGAGGGGCAGGGGGTTCGAGCAGTACTTC.

The chain has TRBV28 and TRBJ2-5, with 7 nucleotides matching TRBD1. Germline V lookup: CDR1 MDHEN, CDR2 SYDVKM. The CDR3 runs 13 residues. V shed 3 bases and J 4 bases; nucleotides not matched to a gene: 2. CDR3 sequence reads: CASSFRGSETQYF. The CDR3 bases are TGTGCCAGCAGTTTCAGGGGGTCAGAGACCCAGTACTTC. Full variable domain (remainder filled in from reference TRBV28 and TRBJ2-5): DVKVTQSSRYLVKRTGEKVFLECVQDMDHENMFWYRQDPGLGLRLIYFSYDVKMKEKGDIPEGYSVSREKKERFSLILESASTNQTSMYLCASSFRGSETQYFGPGTRLLVL.

This clonotype occurred many times. The chain is built from TRBV18 and TRBJ2-7; a weak D match, TRBD2 (6 bases). V lost 6 bases and J 1 base, leaving 13 bases between the germline ends. The CDR3 has 14 residues. Looked up from germline, CDR1 is KGHSH and CDR2 is LQKENI. CDR3 nucleotide sequence: TGTGCCAGCTCTCCGACCCGGGGGTCCTACGAGCAGTACTTC. Translation gives CASSPTRGSYEQYF.

As for this clonotype: A much larger clone differs by one base, so this may be a read error. The rearrangement joins TRBV7-2 to TRBJ2-7, with D unclear. Germline V gene data show CDR1 as SGHTA and CDR2 as FQGNSA. The CDR3 is 14 residues long. DNA for the CDR3: TGTGCCGGCAGCCCGCCCAAAGGTGTCCACGAGCAGTACTTC. Encoded protein: CAGSPPKGVHEQYF. Complete variable domain (other parts from reference TRBV7-2 and TRBJ2-7): GAGVSQSPSNKVTEKGKDVELRCDPISGHTALYWYRQSLGQGLEFLIYFQGNSAPDKSGLPSDRFSAERTGGSVSTLTIQRTQQEDSAVYLCAGSPPKGVHEQYFGPGTRLTVT.